Sequencing of this TCR beta chain was carried out in a study of cytomegalovirus exposure and HLA in healthy donors. Concerning this clone: Antigen: not known.

Study-level points and caveats: Solely CMV serostatus was available to characterize immune exposure. Specificity for CMV antigens was confirmed in vitro for three of the CMV-associated chains.

The PCR was carried out with 60 Vbeta primers and 13 Jbeta primers. Only in-frame clones appear in the TCRdb table, and some are missing; sequencing was by immunoSEQ multiplex PCR. The data hold roughly 220,000 clones, with around 75% observed a single time. Material for sequencing was PBMCs. The TCR sequence derives from a woman between 25 and 40 years old in good health and CMV-seronegative.

DNA for the CDR3: TGTGCCAGCAGTTTATTGGCCTCCGGGACTAGCGGCACTTCGCAGTATTTT. Protein: CASSLLASGTSGTSQYF. This rearrangement joins TRBV27 to TRBJ2-3; 11 bases are a match to TRBD2. The CDR3 totals 17 residues. V dropped 1 base and J dropped 10; count of bases not matched to a gene: 13. Germline CDR1 and CDR2: MNHEY and SMNVEV (reference sequence).